Shown below are 11 T cell receptor beta chains from a single sample sequenced in a study of cytomegalovirus exposure and HLA in healthy donors. Primers for the PCR totalled 60 Vbeta and 13 Jbeta. This table comes from immunoSEQ multiplex PCR, and its TCRdb copy is limited to in-frame clones, with some not included. The sample contains about 200,000 clones, roughly four fifths of which appear only once. Sequencing was done on a sample of PBMCs. These receptors were taken from a girl aged 10 to 17 in good health and CMV-seronegative.

This clone was observed a few times. The V and J genes are TRBV4-1 and TRBJ2-7; the match to TRBD1 covers 9 bases. This CDR3 is built from 15 residues. Germline-derived CDR1 and CDR2 are MGHRA and YSYEKL. V was clipped by 2 bases and J by 1 base; unmatched bases: 3. Written as DNA, the CDR3 is TGCGCCAGCAGCCAATGGACAGGGGAATCCTACGAGCAGTACTTC. This gives the protein CASSQWTGESYEQYF.

The chain recombines TRBV28 with TRBJ1-5; 10 nucleotides match TRBD1. There are 14 residues in the CDR3. Trimming took 8 bases from V and 5 from J; bases not matched to a gene: 6. CDR1 is MDHEN and CDR2 is SYDVKM in the germline V gene. The CDR3 region is CASSPGQGYQPQHF. Written as DNA, the CDR3 is TGTGCCAGCTCACCGGGACAGGGGTATCAGCCCCAGCATTTT.

This chain joins TRBV27 and TRBJ2-5, with D possibly matching TRBD1 (5 bases). The CDR3 runs to 14 residues. Trimming took off 3 bases at V and 0 bases at J, with 8 bases between the two ends. Germline CDR1 and CDR2: MNHEY and SMNVEV (reference sequence). The CDR3 loop reads CASSFVQDQETQYF. The CDR3 region has the DNA TGTGCCAGCAGTTTTGTACAGGACCAAGAGACCCAGTACTTC.

This chain links TRBV28 with TRBJ2-1; D is unresolved. This CDR3 is 15 amino acids long. Trimming cost V 5 bases and J 2 bases, with 13 bases left between them. Germline CDR1 reads MDHEN; CDR2 reads SYDVKM. CDR3 DNA sequence: TGTGCCAGCAGTATCAGGTTCCTCACCTACAATGAGCAGTTCTTC. Its protein product is CASSIRFLTYNEQFF.

The rearrangement uses TRBV6-1 and TRBJ2-7, with a possible D match to TRBD1 (6 bases). Between the trimmed V and J ends, which lost 6 bases and 3 bases, there was a span of 12 bases. CDR1 is MNHNS and CDR2 is SASEGT in the germline V gene. The CDR3 runs 13 residues. This CDR3 is CASSLGQSYEQYF. The CDR3 DNA is TGTGCCAGCAGCCTAGGACAGAGCTACGAGCAGTACTTC.

J is TRBJ1-1 and V is TRBV19; D is ambiguous. CDR3 length: 14 amino acids. Per germline, CDR1 LNHDA and CDR2 SQIVND (reference sequence). V was trimmed by 0 bases and J by 8 bases, leaving 13 bases between them. Here the CDR3 reads CASSIDGRPIEAFF. CDR3 DNA: TGTGCCAGTAGTATAGATGGGAGGCCCATAGAAGCTTTCTTT.

The chain has TRBV4-1 and TRBJ1-2, with no clear D. V dropped 4 bases and J dropped 4 bases, with 19 bases sitting between them. The CDR3 is made up of 16 amino acids. Germline loops: CDR1 MGHRA, CDR2 YSYEKL. The CDR3 sequence is CASSPREPKPGYGYTF. Here the CDR3 DNA reads TGCGCCAGCAGCCCCCGCGAACCAAAACCGGGCTATGGCTACACCTTC.

This clone is a singleton in its sample. This sequence joins TRBV7-9 and TRBJ1-4; D ambiguous. The CDR3 runs to 16 residues. Germline V gene data show CDR1 as SEHNR and CDR2 as FQNEAQ (reference sequence). Trimming removed 5 bases from V and 6 bases from J, with 19 bases in between. Here the CDR3 DNA reads TGTGCCAGCAGCACCGGGTCCGTCCTTACGGATGAAAAACTGTTTTTT. Its translation: CASSTGSVLTDEKLFF. The whole variable domain, filled in from reference TRBV7-9 and TRBJ1-4, reads DTGVSQNPRHKITKRGQNVTFRCDPISEHNRLYWYRQTLGQGPEFLTYFQNEAQLEKSRLLSDRFSAERPKGSFSTLEIQRTEQGDSAMYLCASSTGSVLTDEKLFFGSGTQLSVL.

The chain couples TRBV7-3 to TRBJ2-1; 14 positions agree with TRBD2. Per the germline V gene, CDR1 is SGHTA and CDR2 is FQGTGA. There are 16 residues in the CDR3. V was pared by 5 bases and J by 7 bases, with 7 bases of the junction left unmatched. CDR3 protein: CASSAATSGRVNEQFF. The DNA for the CDR3 is TGTGCCAGCAGCGCGGCGACTAGCGGGAGGGTAAATGAGCAGTTCTTC.

The chain joins TRBV5-4 to TRBJ2-7; TRBD2 matches at 13 bases. The CDR3 covers 18 residues. The V segment lost 2 bases and the J segment 3 bases; nucleotides outside the gene matches: 11. From germline, CDR1 is SGHNT and CDR2 YYREEE (reference sequence). DNA for the CDR3: TGTGCCAGCAGCTTAGACGGGACTAGCGGGAAAGACGGCTACGAGCAGTACTTC. It is translated as CASSLDGTSGKDGYEQYF.

The rearrangement links TRBV5-6 to TRBJ2-7; 10 positions match TRBD1. The germline CDR1 and CDR2 sequences are SGHDT and YYEEEE. With 4 bases clipped from V and 6 bases from J, the junction kept 7 bases outside the gene matches. The CDR3 is 14 amino acids. CDR3 nucleotide sequence: TGTGCCAGCAGCCTGCCGGGACAGGGGAGCGAGCAGTACTTC. Translating gives CASSLPGQGSEQYF.